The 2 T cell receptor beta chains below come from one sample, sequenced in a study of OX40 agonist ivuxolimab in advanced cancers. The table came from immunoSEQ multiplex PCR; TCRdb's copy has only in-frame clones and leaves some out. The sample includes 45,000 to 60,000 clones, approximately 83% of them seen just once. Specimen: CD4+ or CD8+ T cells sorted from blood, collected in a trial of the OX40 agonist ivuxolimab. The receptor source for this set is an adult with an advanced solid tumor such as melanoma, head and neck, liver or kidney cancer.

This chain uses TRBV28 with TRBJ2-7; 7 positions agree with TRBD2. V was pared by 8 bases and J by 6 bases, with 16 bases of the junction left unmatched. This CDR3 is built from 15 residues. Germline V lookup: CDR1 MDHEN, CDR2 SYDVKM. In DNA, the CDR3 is TGTGCCAGCTCCACCCTAGCGGCTAGTTCTTCCGAGCAGTACTTC. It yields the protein CASSTLAASSSEQYF.

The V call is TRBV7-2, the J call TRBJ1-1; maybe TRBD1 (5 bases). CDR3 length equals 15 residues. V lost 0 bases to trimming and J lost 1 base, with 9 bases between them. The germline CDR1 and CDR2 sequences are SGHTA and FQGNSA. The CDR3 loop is CASSLAGGENTEAFF. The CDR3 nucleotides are TGTGCCAGCAGCTTAGCGGGGGGTGAGAACACTGAAGCTTTCTTT.